This entry lists 17 T cell receptor beta chains sequenced from one sample in a study of T cell responses to AZD1222 COVID-19 vaccine. Assay used: immunoSEQ multiplex PCR; TCRdb lists only in-frame clones, some missing. The sample has about 140,000 clones; less than 95% are singletons. Material: peripheral blood, obtained 28 days after the second dose of the MenACWY control vaccine. The receptors derive from an adult who received the MenACWY meningococcal vaccine as a control.

The CDR3 DNA reads TGTGCCAGCTCACGGGAAGGACAGGCCGGCTTTGACGCTGGGACCCAGTACTTC. Its translation is CASSREGQAGFDAGTQYF. The rearrangement links TRBV18 to TRBJ2-5, with 7 positions matching TRBD1. Germline V gives CDR1 KGHSH, CDR2 LQKENI. Trimming removed 4 bases from V and 7 bases from J; junction bases left unmatched: 21. The CDR3 sequence is 18 residues long.

The chain recombines TRBV5-1 with TRBJ2-2, with a possible D match to TRBD1 (6 bases). In germline, CDR1 is SGHRS, CDR2 YFSETQ. The CDR3 loop spans 15 amino acids. Trimming took 2 bases from V and 6 from J, leaving 14 bases between them. CDR3 sequence (DNA): TGCGCCAGCAGCTTAACCGGGACAACCGCCGGGGAGCTGTTTTTT. Its protein is CASSLTGTTAGELFF.

This clone was found a few times. This chain uses TRBV3-1 (or the pseudogene TRBV3-2) with TRBJ2-4, with 11 bases matching TRBD2. In germline, CDR1 is LGHDT, CDR2 YNNKEL (reference sequence). The CDR3 totals 20 residues. Germline trimming cut 1 base from V and 1 base from J; bases unmatched to any gene: 12. Here the CDR3 DNA reads TGTGCCAGCAGCCAAGTCTGGAGTAGCGGGGGGGCAGGGGCCAAAAACATTCAGTACTTC. Its translation is CASSQVWSSGGAGAKNIQYF.

The J gene is TRBJ2-2, the V gene TRBV7-2; D unclear. V gave up 1 base and J gave up 5 bases, with 11 bases separating them. This CDR3 region has 15 residues. CDR1 SGHTA and CDR2 FQGNSA come from the germline V gene. The CDR3 nucleotides are TGTGCCAGCAGCTTAGATGGGTTTGGGACCGGGGAGCTGTTTTTT. Its protein product is CASSLDGFGTGELFF. The whole variable domain, remainder taken from reference TRBV7-2 and TRBJ2-2, is GAGVSQSPSNKVTEKGKDVELRCDPISGHTALYWYRQSLGQGLEFLIYFQGNSAPDKSGLPSDRFSAERTGGSVSTLTIQRTQQEDSAVYLCASSLDGFGTGELFFGEGSRLTVL.

This chain joins TRBV7-2 and TRBJ2-5, with a weak D call TRBD2 (7 bases). The CDR3 covers 13 residues. V was cut by 8 bases and J by 5 bases, with 15 bases left in between. Looked up from germline, CDR1 is SGHTA and CDR2 is FQGNSA. CDR3 nucleotides: TGTGCCAGCGGGACGGGGGGCCGGGAGACCCAGTACTTC. It is translated as CASGTGGRETQYF. Combining the CDR3 with reference TRBV7-2 and TRBJ2-5 gives the whole variable domain GAGVSQSPSNKVTEKGKDVELRCDPISGHTALYWYRQSLGQGLEFLIYFQGNSAPDKSGLPSDRFSAERTGGSVSTLTIQRTQQEDSAVYLCASGTGGRETQYFGPGTRLLVL.

This clone has a handful of counts. This chain joins TRBV18 and TRBJ1-6; 9 nucleotides agree with TRBD1. Germline V gene lookup returns CDR1 KGHSH and CDR2 LQKENI. V was pared by 6 bases and J by 5 bases, with 5 bases of the junction left unmatched. The CDR3 runs 15 residues. CDR3 protein: CASSTDRGNNSPLHF. The DNA of the CDR3 is TGTGCCAGCTCGACGGACAGGGGTAATAATTCACCCCTCCACTTT.

V usage is TRBV5-1 and J usage is TRBJ2-1; 11 positions agree with TRBD2. J was trimmed by 9 bases and V by 0 bases; bases with no gene match: 8. The CDR3 runs to 16 residues. From germline, CDR1 is SGHRS and CDR2 YFSETQ. The CDR3 sequence: CASSLAELAGAFEQFF. In DNA form, the CDR3 reads TGCGCCAGCAGCTTGGCCGAACTAGCGGGAGCTTTTGAGCAGTTCTTC.

The chain joins TRBV9 to TRBJ2-7; 8 bases are a match to TRBD2. The CDR3 runs 15 residues. Trimming took 3 bases from V and 2 from J; bases not matched to a gene: 7. Germline V lookup: CDR1 SGDLS, CDR2 YYNGEE. DNA for the CDR3: TGTGCCAGCAGCGCCGGGGGGGGGTCCCCCTACGAGCAGTACTTC. It encodes CASSAGGGSPYEQYF.

The gene calls are TRBV5-6 and TRBJ2-5; no clear D. The CDR3 runs to 17 residues. Germline-derived CDR1 and CDR2 are SGHDT and YYEEEE. V was pared by 4 bases and J by 3 bases, with 22 bases between. CDR3 in DNA: TGTGCCAGCAGCACTGGAAGTGTACGGGTTGGAAAAGAGACCCAGTACTTC. Translation gives CASSTGSVRVGKETQYF.

This clone occurred a few times. The chain combines TRBV7-9 with TRBJ2-7; D is uncertain. Trimming removed 4 bases at V and 4 bases at J, with 14 bases between. The CDR3 length is 14 residues. CDR1 is SEHNR and CDR2 is FQNEAQ in the germline V gene (reference sequence). In DNA form, the CDR3 reads TGTGCCAGCAGCTATACCGCGGCAGCGTACGAGCAGTACTTC. Translating it yields CASSYTAAAYEQYF.

V usage is TRBV20-1 and J usage is TRBJ1-4; D perhaps matches TRBD1 (5 bases). The germline V and J ends were trimmed by 3 bases and 8 bases, with 13 bases remaining between them. The CDR3 has 13 amino acids. Germline V gene lookup returns CDR1 DFQATT and CDR2 SNEGSKA (reference sequence). In DNA form, the CDR3 reads TGCAGTGCTAGTGGAGCAGGGAGGGAAAAACTGTTTTTT. Translating gives CSASGAGREKLFF.

The chain couples TRBV7-9 to TRBJ2-1, with D unclear. The CDR3 is made up of 13 amino acids. V shed 0 bases and J shed 0 bases, with 0 bases lying between them. Looked up from germline, CDR1 is SEHNR and CDR2 is FQNEAQ (reference sequence). CDR3 loop: CASSLASYNEQFF. The CDR3 coding sequence is TGTGCCAGCAGCTTAGCCTCCTACAATGAGCAGTTCTTC.

This clone was seen only once. This chain uses TRBV4-3 with TRBJ2-7; 7 bases match TRBD1. The germline gives CDR1 LGHNA, CDR2 YSLEER. V was pared by 1 base and J by 3 bases, with 15 bases of the junction left unmatched. CDR3 size: 18 residues. The CDR3, as DNA: TGCGCCAGCAGCCAAGGCCCGCATCAAACAGGGGATCTCTACGAGCAGTACTTC. Amino acids: CASSQGPHQTGDLYEQYF.

The chain couples TRBV6-4 to TRBJ1-6; no clear D. Germline CDR1 and CDR2: MRHNA and SNTAGT. The CDR3 extends over 13 amino acids. V lost 3 bases and J lost 10, with 10 bases in between. The CDR3 loop reads CASSEAPGSPLHF. The CDR3, as DNA: TGTGCCAGCAGTGAGGCCCCCGGATCACCCCTCCACTTT.

The CDR3 region is CASSLAMDEQYF. Here the CDR3 DNA reads TGTGCCAGCAGTTTGGCCATGGACGAGCAGTACTTC. The chain combines TRBV12-3 or TRBV12-4 with TRBJ2-7; D unresolved. Deletions cut 3 bases from V and 5 bases from J, with 8 bases between. The CDR3 sequence is 12 residues long.

The chain links TRBV9 to TRBJ1-6, with 7 nucleotides matching TRBD1. The CDR3 is 17 amino acids. Germline lookup yields CDR1 SGDLS and CDR2 YYNGEE. V lost 3 bases and J lost 5; bases outside the gene matches: 11. The CDR3 coding sequence is TGTGCCAGCAGCGACCGGGACAGAGATGCCGATAATTCACCCCTCCACTTT. Protein: CASSDRDRDADNSPLHF.

V and J are TRBV19 and TRBJ2-2, with 8 bases lining up with TRBD1. After removal of 1 base from V and 6 bases from J, the junction contained 7 bases not matched to a gene. This CDR3 region has 16 residues. The germline gives CDR1 LNHDA, CDR2 SQIVND (reference sequence). The chain's CDR3 is CASSIGTGIEAGELFF. The CDR3 DNA sequence: TGTGCCAGTAGTATAGGGACAGGGATAGAGGCCGGGGAGCTGTTTTTT.